This T cell receptor (beta chain) was recovered during a study of technical replicates of blood from several donors. Between the trimmed V and J ends, which lost 7 bases and 2 bases, there was a span of 15 bases. Germline CDR1 reads MNHNY; CDR2 reads SVGAGI (reference sequence). The CDR3 totals 14 residues. The table came from immunoSEQ multiplex PCR; TCRdb's copy has only in-frame clones and leaves some out. The sample records some 87,000 clones, around 97% being singletons. This clonotype was sampled from a human donor in good health. The chain joins TRBV6-6 to TRBJ2-7; the D gene is possibly TRBD2 (6 bases). Sample: T cells isolated from PBMCs. CDR3 nucleotides: TGTGCCAGCACCTATCAAGGGAGGACCTACGAGCAGTACTTC. This translates into CASTYQGRTYEQYF.